The rows below give T cell receptor beta chains drawn from one sample of a study of T-cell reconstitution after alpha-beta-depleted transplantation in children. TCRdb passed the PCR reads through MiXCR, listing each CDR3 protein once. The data show hundreds of thousands of distinct CDR3 sequences, around 16% seen once. Specimen: PBMCs, mostly from graft donor cells, collected 360 days after TCRalphabeta/CD19-depleted stem cell transplant. These receptors were collected from a male patient aged 2-10 years who had a stem cell transplant for acute lymphoblastic leukemia, so the T cells may come from the graft donor. CDR3s include the opening cysteine and the closing phenylalanine or tryptophan.

>TRBJ2-5|TRBV4-2
CASSQDGEREETQYF
>TRBJ1-2|TRBV9
CASSVEMGGYGYTF
>TRBJ2-1|TRBV6-2/TRBV6-3
CASLGGFRTGDYNEQFF
>TRBJ2-7|TRBV15
CATSRGRGQQYF
>TRBJ2-1|TRBV10-3
CAISESNRVYNEQFF
>TRBJ2-3|TRBV20-1
CSARDRSGPGLADTQYF
>TRBJ2-1|TRBV20-1
CSARGTSGSYEQFF
>TRBJ2-3|TRBV30
CAWGSGADTQYF
>TRBJ1-4|TRBV12-3/TRBV12-4
CASKVDRATEKLFF
>TRBJ1-1|TRBV30
CAWSVRNTEAFF
>TRBJ2-5|TRBV28
CASSLGTSKWGSGTQYF
>TRBJ1-4|TRBV10-3
CAIRGTGANEKLFF
>TRBJ2-2|TRBV5-1
CASSYTSGSAGELFF
>TRBJ2-4|TRBV20-1
CSARERAMNIQYF
>TRBJ2-7|TRBV10-3
CAISGTGGWSYEQYF
>TRBJ1-2|TRBV10-2
CASSEMGNYGYTF
>TRBJ2-7|TRBV5-6
CASSNMGLLYEQYF
>TRBJ1-1|TRBV28
CASSLPQLGNTEAFF
>TRBJ2-7|TRBV20-1
CSAWARGGPYEQYF
>TRBJ2-2|TRBV20-1
CSARRLNTGELFF
>TRBJ2-7|TRBV29-1
CSVLGAPLQSSYEQYF
>TRBJ1-6|TRBV4-3
CASSRRDHRDSNSPLHF
>TRBJ2-7|TRBV10-1
CASSESGTTYEQYF
>TRBJ2-2|TRBV4-3
CASSPRTDTGELFF
>TRBJ2-2|TRBV28
CASRGDTGELFF
>TRBJ2-4|TRBV13
CASSARDIQYF
>TRBJ2-3|TRBV29-1
CSVVPGLAVTDTQYF
>TRBJ2-2|TRBV12-3/TRBV12-4
CASSPRLANKNTGELFF
>TRBJ2-2|TRBV6-6
CASSYRATGELFF
>TRBJ2-7|TRBV4-2
CASSQGPGTAYEQYF
>TRBJ2-1|TRBV24-1
CATSGSQGPYNEQFF
>TRBJ2-1|TRBV10-2
CASSERELAFF
>TRBJ1-1|TRBV4-2
CASSQDITGGAYPEAFF
>TRBJ2-2|TRBV4-3
CASSQGDRGSPGELFF
>TRBJ2-2|TRBV4-1
CASSQAFPRRGNTGELFF
>TRBJ1-1|TRBV6-5
CASSHSFLNTEAFF
>TRBJ2-1|TRBV29-1
CSVVRAPYNEQFF
>TRBJ2-7|TRBV12-3/TRBV12-4
CASSSVGTPGQYF
>TRBJ1-1|TRBV5-1
CASSLGALGQGATEAFF
>TRBJ1-5|TRBV24-1
CATSGTGADQPQHF